The subject of this entry is one T cell receptor (beta chain). Its antigen is currently unknown. Patients with autoimmune history or systemic immunosuppression were excluded. These data are taken from a study of OX40 agonist ivuxolimab in advanced cancers. Study outcomes and limitations: Expanded clones tended on average to be more numerous among CD8+ T cells than CD4+. Among patients with partial responses at 0.1-3.0 mg/kg, clonal expansion was among the lowest.

After removal of 6 bases from V and 6 bases from J, the junction contained 10 bases not matched to a gene. Germline V CDR1 and CDR2: MNHEY, SVGAGI. This CDR3 is 15 amino acids long. Profiling relied on immunoSEQ multiplex PCR, and the TCRdb table lists in-frame clones only, not all of them. The sample holds some 40,000 clones, 60% to 80% seen once. The source material was CD4+ or CD8+ T cells sorted from blood, sampled in a trial of the OX40 agonist ivuxolimab. The chain couples TRBV6-5 to TRBJ2-2, with 7 bases matching TRBD1. This TCR was sampled from an adult with an advanced solid tumor such as melanoma, head and neck, liver or kidney cancer. The CDR3 DNA follows: TGTGCCAGCAGGACAGGGTGGGCTGATTCCGGGGAGCTGTTTTTT. It codes for CASRTGWADSGELFF.